These 23 T cell receptor beta chains share one sample of origin, sequenced in a study of Ad26.COV2.S vaccination and SARS-CoV-2 variants. TCRdb keeps only in-frame clones here, not all; method: immunoSEQ multiplex PCR. This repertoire shows some 350,000 clones, about 90% found once; its top ten account for roughly 3.9%. The sequences come from peripheral blood, collected after recovery from COVID-19. These receptors were taken from a human donor who had recovered from COVID-19.

The chain couples TRBV12-5 to TRBJ2-3; D is undetermined. Germline-derived CDR1 and CDR2 are LGHNT and FRNRAP. CDR3 length: 11 residues. Trimming removed 5 bases from V and 7 bases from J, with 7 bases in between. The CDR3 is CASGPWNTQYF. The DNA of the CDR3 is TGTGCTAGTGGTCCCTGGAATACGCAGTATTTT.

The chain couples TRBV18 to TRBJ2-5; D is unclear. The ends were cut back, 1 base at V and 5 bases at J, with 11 bases in the middle. The CDR3 runs 14 residues. Germline V gene sequence: CDR1 KGHSH, CDR2 LQKENI. CDR3 residues: CASSPRGRRETQYF. The DNA for the CDR3 is TGTGCCAGCTCACCACGTGGGCGCCGGGAGACCCAGTACTTC. The full variable domain, in which reference TRBV18 and TRBJ2-5 provide the parts outside the CDR3, is NAGVMQNPRHLVRRRGQEARLRCSPMKGHSHVYWYRQLPEEGLKFMVYLQKENIIDESGMPKERFSAEFPKEGPSILRIQQVVRGDSAAYFCASSPRGRRETQYFGPGTRLLVL.

The V call is TRBV5-8, the J call TRBJ1-6; no clear D. Germline V CDR1 and CDR2: SGHTS, YDEGEE. CDR3 size: 15 residues. V was shortened by 9 bases and J by 4 bases, with 17 bases between the two germline ends. This CDR3 reads CATGSRTGYNSPLHF. In DNA, the CDR3 is TGTGCCACCGGAAGCAGGACGGGTTATAATTCACCCCTCCACTTT. The entire variable domain, with the rest obtained from reference TRBV5-8 and TRBJ1-6, is as follows: EAGVTQSPTHLIKTRGQQATLRCSPISGHTSVYWYQQALGLGLQFLLWYDEGEERNRGNFPPRFSGRQFPNYSSELNVNALELEDSALYLCATGSRTGYNSPLHFGNGTRLTVT.

V and J are TRBV9 and TRBJ1-1; D is uncertain. V was trimmed by 3 bases and J by 0 bases, leaving 15 bases between them. The CDR3 covers 16 residues. Germline CDR1 is SGDLS and CDR2 is YYNGEE. The CDR3 coding sequence is TGTGCCAGCAGCGCGACGGACCTTAACTTGAACACTGAAGCTTTCTTT. This gives the protein CASSATDLNLNTEAFF.

The J gene is TRBJ2-3, the V gene TRBV12-5; no clear D. The V gene's germline CDR1 is LGHNT and CDR2 FRNRAP. The V and J ends lost 5 bases and 0 bases respectively, with 12 bases between them. The CDR3 contains 15 residues. CDR3 residues: CASGRTPTSTDTQYF. In nucleotides, the CDR3 is TGTGCTAGTGGTAGAACACCGACTAGCACAGATACGCAGTATTTT.

The chain combines TRBV6-6 with TRBJ2-5; no clear D. V lost 7 bases to trimming and J lost 1 base, with 7 bases between them. Germline CDR1 is MNHNY and CDR2 is SVGAGI (reference sequence). CDR3 length: 12 residues. CDR3 in amino acids: CASTGAQETQYF. In nucleotides, the CDR3 is TGTGCCAGCACTGGCGCCCAAGAGACCCAGTACTTC.

The rearrangement joins TRBV3-1 (or the pseudogene TRBV3-2) to TRBJ2-3; the match to TRBD2 covers 11 bases. CDR3 length: 16 residues. V shed 4 bases and J 3 bases; nucleotides not matched to a gene: 6. Germline V lookup: CDR1 LGHDT, CDR2 YNNKEL (reference sequence). The CDR3 DNA sequence: TGTGCCAGCAGCCTCGGACTAGCGGGTGGGACAGATACGCAGTATTTT. This translates into CASSLGLAGGTDTQYF.

The gene calls are TRBV9 and TRBJ2-7, with 8 bases fitting TRBD1. Germline lookup yields CDR1 SGDLS and CDR2 YYNGEE. V lost 4 bases, J lost 5 bases, and 5 bases stayed unmatched. CDR3 length: 13 residues. CDR3 DNA: TGTGCCAGCAGCCGGACAGGGAGCCACGAGCAGTACTTC. Encoded protein: CASSRTGSHEQYF.

The chain links TRBV4-1 to TRBJ2-1, with 9 positions matching TRBD2. This CDR3 comprises 16 residues. V dropped 1 base and J dropped 4; count of bases not matched to a gene: 5. CDR1 MGHRA and CDR2 YSYEKL come from the germline V gene. The CDR3 spells CASSQGLAGLYNEQFF. The CDR3 DNA is TGCGCCAGCAGCCAAGGGCTAGCGGGGTTGTACAATGAGCAGTTCTTC.

The chain uses TRBV4-1 and TRBJ1-4; 9 nucleotides match TRBD1. Germline values: CDR1 MGHRA, CDR2 YSYEKL. This CDR3 region has 15 residues. J was trimmed by 8 bases and V by 1 base; bases with no gene match: 5. The CDR3 reads CASSQGDREREKLFF. The CDR3 nucleotides are TGCGCCAGCAGCCAAGGGGACAGGGAGAGAGAAAAACTGTTTTTT.

The genes are TRBV14 and TRBJ1-6; D unresolved. The CDR3 contains 14 residues. Germline V gene sequence: CDR1 SGHDN, CDR2 FVKESK. Trimming took off 0 bases at V and 11 bases at J, with 11 bases between the two ends. CDR3 DNA: TGTGCCAGCAGCCAAGACTTGGGCCGGCCACCCCTCCACTTT. Its protein is CASSQDLGRPPLHF.

V is TRBV19 and J is TRBJ2-7, with 8 nucleotides matching TRBD2. CDR3 size: 14 residues. V lost 5 bases, J lost 4 bases, and 7 bases stayed unmatched. CDR1 and CDR2 from the germline V gene are LNHDA and SQIVND (reference sequence). The CDR3 DNA sequence: TGTGCCAGTAGTGTTAGCGGGAACGGATACGAGCAGTACTTC. The encoded protein is CASSVSGNGYEQYF.

The chain combines TRBV7-2 with TRBJ2-7; 13 bases are shared with TRBD2. The CDR3 extends over 15 amino acids. The V segment lost 5 bases and the J segment 6 bases; nucleotides outside the gene matches: 7. Germline values: CDR1 SGHTA, CDR2 FQGNSA. CDR3 loop: CASSVTGTSGAEQYF. The DNA of the CDR3 is TGTGCCAGCAGCGTCACCGGGACTAGCGGGGCCGAGCAGTACTTC.

V and J are TRBV29-1 and TRBJ2-5; D is uncertain. CDR3 length equals 13 residues. Trimming cost V 6 bases and J 2 bases, with 13 bases left between them. Germline assignment: CDR1 SQVTM and CDR2 ANQGSEA. The DNA of the CDR3 is TGCAGCGTGGTGTATTATCCGCAAGAGACCCAGTACTTC. Its translation is CSVVYYPQETQYF.

This chain links TRBV19 with TRBJ1-1; a weak D match, TRBD1 (5 bases). The CDR3 runs to 15 residues. With 4 bases removed from V and 1 base from J, the gap between germline ends came to 13 bases. Germline V gives CDR1 LNHDA, CDR2 SQIVND (reference sequence). CDR3 in amino acids: CASSTQTAANTEAFF. CDR3 DNA sequence: TGTGCCAGTAGTACCCAGACAGCAGCGAACACTGAAGCTTTCTTT.

The rearrangement uses TRBV7-2 and TRBJ2-1; weak D call: TRBD1 (5 bases). This CDR3 contains 16 residues. The germline V gene has CDR1 SGHTA and CDR2 FQGNSA. Trimming removed 2 bases at V and 2 bases at J, with 13 bases between. Here the CDR3 reads CASSLLVTGTYNEQFF. The CDR3 DNA reads TGTGCCAGCAGCTTATTAGTAACAGGAACCTACAATGAGCAGTTCTTC.

This chain links TRBV13 with TRBJ1-2; the match to TRBD1 covers 9 bases. Germline CDR1 and CDR2: PRHDT and FYEKMQ (reference sequence). With 7 bases clipped from V and 2 bases from J, the junction kept 2 bases outside the gene matches. This CDR3 is 13 amino acids long. CDR3 amino acids: CASNGQGNYGYTF. The CDR3 DNA reads TGTGCCAGCAATGGACAGGGGAACTATGGCTACACCTTC. The whole variable domain, remainder taken from reference TRBV13 and TRBJ1-2, is AAGVIQSPRHLIKEKRETATLKCYPIPRHDTVYWYQQGPGQDPQFLISFYEKMQSDKGSIPDRFSAQQFSDYHSELNMSSLELGDSALYFCASNGQGNYGYTFGSGTRLTVV.

DNA of the CDR3: TGTGCCAGCAGCCACCGATCTTGGACAATGAACACTGAAGCTTTCTTT. Protein: CASSHRSWTMNTEAFF. The V gene is TRBV14, the J gene TRBJ1-1, with D tentatively TRBD1 (5 bases). CDR1 is SGHDN and CDR2 is FVKESK in the germline V gene. The ends were cut back, 3 bases at V and 0 bases at J, with 14 bases in the middle. The CDR3 has 16 residues. The full variable domain, its missing parts supplied by reference TRBV14 and TRBJ1-1, is EAGVTQFPSHSVIEKGQTVTLRCDPISGHDNLYWYRRVMGKEIKFLLHFVKESKQDESGMPNNRFLAERTGGTYSTLKVQPAELEDSGVYFCASSHRSWTMNTEAFFGQGTRLTVV.

The chain is built from TRBV5-6 and TRBJ1-1, with D maybe TRBD1 (5 bases). This CDR3 has 14 amino acids. Trimming stripped 3 bases from V and 4 bases from J, with 13 bases between. Per germline, CDR1 SGHDT and CDR2 YYEEEE. CDR3 in amino acids: CASSSRPGATEAFF. CDR3 DNA: TGTGCCAGCAGCTCGAGGCCCGGGGCCACTGAAGCTTTCTTT.

V and J are TRBV2 and TRBJ1-2, with a possible D match to TRBD1 (5 bases). Trimming took off 1 base at V and 4 bases at J, with 7 bases between the two ends. The germline V gene has CDR1 SNHLY and CDR2 FYNNEI. CDR3 length: 13 amino acids. CDR3 nucleotide sequence: TGTGCCAGCAGTGAAGGGCAGGGCTATGGCTACACCTTC. It codes for CASSEGQGYGYTF.

The rearrangement uses TRBV3-1 (or the pseudogene TRBV3-2) and TRBJ1-3; D gene uncertain. The CDR3 extends over 16 amino acids. CDR1 and CDR2 (germline): LGHDT, YNNKEL (reference sequence). The V end lost 2 bases, the J end lost 0 bases, and 11 bases lay between the germline ends. CDR3 region: CASSQNSARSGNTIYF. CDR3 nucleotides: TGTGCCAGCAGCCAAAACTCTGCGCGCTCTGGAAACACCATATATTTT.

This chain uses TRBV18 with TRBJ2-1; D gene unclear. The V end was cut by 3 bases, the J end by 5 bases, with 8 bases between. Germline loops: CDR1 KGHSH, CDR2 LQKENI. The CDR3 covers 13 residues. The DNA for the CDR3 is TGTGCCAGCTCACCCCAAACCAACAATGAGCAGTTCTTC. It is translated as CASSPQTNNEQFF.

The gene calls are TRBV2 and TRBJ1-5; D unclear. The V and J ends lost 3 bases and 7 bases respectively, with 13 bases between them. CDR1 and CDR2 from the germline V gene are SNHLY and FYNNEI. The CDR3 runs 14 residues. In DNA, the CDR3 is TGTGCCAGCAGTGAGTCAGCCGTTGCCCAGCCCCAGCATTTT. This codes for CASSESAVAQPQHF.